Listed below are T cell receptor beta chains from one sample, sequenced in a study of PD-1 blockade in classical Hodgkin lymphoma. Produced via immunoSEQ multiplex PCR; TCRdb's table is partial and in-frame only. The sample lists tens of thousands of clones, roughly 89% occurring once. The material was peripheral blood mononuclear cells (PBMCs), obtained before the second cycle of nivolumab. The source of these receptors is a human donor with classical Hodgkin lymphoma. The CDR3 runs from the conserved cysteine through the conserved F or W.

j_call	v_call	cdr3_aa
TRBJ1-2	TRBV14	CASSPVRGNYGYTF
TRBJ2-7	TRBV11-2	CASSPRTGLEEQYF
TRBJ2-7	TRBV29-1	CSVQGGQGMGQYF
TRBJ1-4	TRBV6-5	CASSRGASNEKLFF
TRBJ2-5	TRBV4-1	CASSVGLRETQYF
TRBJ2-7	TRBV25-1	CASNGNLGEQYF
TRBJ1-2	TRBV18	CASSPLLFDRVVSGYTF
TRBJ1-2	TRBV5-1	CASSGGQLNYGYTF
TRBJ1-4	TRBV19	CASSAPGAGPQGKLFF
TRBJ2-3	TRBV11-3	CASSSTSTDTQYF
TRBJ2-7	TRBV21-1	CASSKAASFSQDPYEQYF
TRBJ2-2	TRBV4-2	CASSQGLGLAARGLVTGELFF
TRBJ1-2	TRBV6-1	CASSDSSRGWWGYTF
TRBJ2-3	TRBV10-3	CAIGTSGSQGDTQYF
TRBJ2-3	TRBV14	CASSPGLAFTDTQYF
TRBJ2-3	TRBV4-1	CASSQYTGSHTYGTDTQYF
TRBJ2-1	TRBV28	CASGGPRGLAGVHEQFF
TRBJ1-2	TRBV6-6	CASNWDRGVTGYTF
TRBJ2-1	TRBV7-7	CASSSRAGGTYNEQFF
TRBJ2-7	TRBV6-4	CASSEEGQGDYEQYF
TRBJ2-7	TRBV10-3	CAISLVQGDGQYF
TRBJ2-3	TRBV5-5	CASSFFPGGSTDTQYF
TRBJ2-3	TRBV19	CASSGRQGQRTDTQYF
TRBJ2-3	TRBV12-5	CASGLVLGQGFRTDTQYF
TRBJ2-7	TRBV2	CASSEGDKNEQYF
TRBJ1-5	TRBV19	CASSMRGRGGDSNQPQHF
TRBJ2-3	TRBV9	CASNRGGLSTDTQYF
TRBJ1-3	TRBV7-2	CASSLGGVAYSGNTIYF
TRBJ2-1	TRBV28	CASSFYPSGPAYNEQFF
TRBJ2-5	TRBV6-4	CASSLPGVNCRAGQYF
TRBJ2-7	TRBV27	CASSYTGSTYEQYF
TRBJ2-1	TRBV27	CASHKGGGYNEQFF
TRBJ2-7	TRBV7-6	CASSRERGSSYEQYF
TRBJ2-4	TRBV27	CASSRGDTLAKNIQYF